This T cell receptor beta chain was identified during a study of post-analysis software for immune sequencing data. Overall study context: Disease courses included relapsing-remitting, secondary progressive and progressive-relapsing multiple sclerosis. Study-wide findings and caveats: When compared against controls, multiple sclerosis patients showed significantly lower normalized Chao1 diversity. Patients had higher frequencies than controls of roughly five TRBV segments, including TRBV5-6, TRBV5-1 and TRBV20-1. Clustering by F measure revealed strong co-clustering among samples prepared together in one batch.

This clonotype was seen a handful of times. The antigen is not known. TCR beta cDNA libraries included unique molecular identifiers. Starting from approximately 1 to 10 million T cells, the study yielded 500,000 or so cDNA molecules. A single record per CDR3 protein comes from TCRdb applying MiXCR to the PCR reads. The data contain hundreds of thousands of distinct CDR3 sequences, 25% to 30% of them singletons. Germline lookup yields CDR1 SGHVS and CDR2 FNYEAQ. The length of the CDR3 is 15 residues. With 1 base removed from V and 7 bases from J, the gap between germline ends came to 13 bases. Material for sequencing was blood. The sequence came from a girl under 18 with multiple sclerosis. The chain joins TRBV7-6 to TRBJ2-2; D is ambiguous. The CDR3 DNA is TGTGCCAGCAGCTTAGTATCCAGGCCAGGCGGGGAGCTGTTTTTT. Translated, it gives CASSLVSRPGGELFF.